The T cell receptor (beta chain) under discussion was sequenced for a study of blood T cell repertoires in COVID-19. The V gene end was trimmed by 2 bases and the J gene end by 5 bases; junction bases not matched to a gene: 9. Germline CDR1 reads SNHLY; CDR2 reads FYNNEI. This CDR3 is built from 16 residues. This clone was counted only a few times. In the original workflow: Estimates of nucleated cell counts were drawn from the amplification of reference gene primers. Here immunoSEQ multiplex PCR was the method, and the copy in TCRdb shows in-frame clones only, minus some. V and J calls and clone size follow that table, whereas D and trimming were derived from the DNA. The table records approximately 25,000 clones, around three quarters of them present only once.

The receptor comes from a woman older than 75 with acute or convalescent COVID-19. Sequencing was done on a sample of peripheral blood. The chain recombines TRBV2 with TRBJ1-2; 9 bases match TRBD1. CDR3 residues: CASSEFRGQGGYGYTF. CDR3 DNA: TGTGCCAGCAGTGAATTCCGGGGACAGGGAGGATATGGCTACACCTTC.